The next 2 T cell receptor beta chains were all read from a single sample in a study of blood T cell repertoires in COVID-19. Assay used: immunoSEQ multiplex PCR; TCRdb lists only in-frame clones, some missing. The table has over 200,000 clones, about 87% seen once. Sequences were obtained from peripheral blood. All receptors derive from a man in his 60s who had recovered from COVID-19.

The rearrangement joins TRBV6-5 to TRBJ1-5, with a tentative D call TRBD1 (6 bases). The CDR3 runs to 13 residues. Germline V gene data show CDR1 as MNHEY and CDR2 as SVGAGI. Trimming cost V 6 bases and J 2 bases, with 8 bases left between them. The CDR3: CASRDSGNQPQHF. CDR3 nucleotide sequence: TGTGCCAGCAGGGACAGTGGCAATCAGCCCCAGCATTTT.

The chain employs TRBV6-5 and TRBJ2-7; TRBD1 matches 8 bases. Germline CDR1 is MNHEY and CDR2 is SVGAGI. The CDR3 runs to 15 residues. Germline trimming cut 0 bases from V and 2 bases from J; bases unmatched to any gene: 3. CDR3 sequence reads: CASSYSATGAYEQYF. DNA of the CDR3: TGTGCCAGCAGTTACTCAGCGACAGGGGCCTACGAGCAGTACTTC.